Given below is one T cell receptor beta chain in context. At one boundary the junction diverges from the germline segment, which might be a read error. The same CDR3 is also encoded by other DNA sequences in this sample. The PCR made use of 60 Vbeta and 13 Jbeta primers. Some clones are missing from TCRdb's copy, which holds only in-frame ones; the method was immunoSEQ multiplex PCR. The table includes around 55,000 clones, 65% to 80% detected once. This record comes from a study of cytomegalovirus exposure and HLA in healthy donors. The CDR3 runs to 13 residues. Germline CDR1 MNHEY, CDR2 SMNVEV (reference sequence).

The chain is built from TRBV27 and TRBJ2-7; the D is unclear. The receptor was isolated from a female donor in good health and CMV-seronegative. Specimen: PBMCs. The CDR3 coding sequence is TGCGCCAGCAGTTCAGGAAACTCCTACGAGCAGTACTTC. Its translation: CASSSGNSYEQYF.